This paragraph covers one T cell receptor beta chain sequence. What this receptor recognizes is not known. There are no base qualities to consult, and no much larger clone falls within one base. CDR1 and CDR2 are drawn from the germline V gene (reference sequence): MNHEY, SMNVEV. Relative to germline, V is missing 3 bases and J is missing 2 bases, with 2 bases of the junction outside any gene match. Reading from cysteine to phenylalanine, the CDR3 counts 16 amino acids. Only CDR3 DNA remains: 48 bases, in frame from the first base. These data come from a study of blood T cell repertoires in COVID-19 (dated by TCRdb to about 2020). In terms of the full investigation: Samples covering the acute and convalescent phases of COVID-19 were provided by collaborators in the United States, Italy and Spain. Where HLA class I and class II types were available, the types were taken from metadata supplied by the sample provider, not from assay-based typing. The sample metadata nearly always contained a de-identified subject ID, COVID-19 status, age in years and sex. Subjects who had been exposed to COVID-19, were actively infected with it, or had recovered from it provided the deeply sampled blood TCRbeta repertoires that made up the dataset. The repertoires were released in a freely available public database meant as a resource for research on the immune response to SARS-CoV-2. Samples came from the ongoing ImmuneRACE study (first 160 participants) plus 1,254 subjects from 6 global collaborators. The prospective study material was composed of cDNA or gDNA derived from T cells, B-cell-depleted T cells, or PBMCs. Study-wide findings and limitations: Clinical and demographic metadata were provided uncurated, with the amount varying by source and participant.

The collaborating institutions used their own protocols to collect whole blood in K2EDTA tubes. Collaborator samples were shipped for TCRbeta analysis as frozen whole blood, isolated PBMCs, or DNA extracted from either sample type. The immunoSEQ Assay, a bias-controlled multiplex PCR, was used to amplify TCRbeta CDR3 regions from genomic DNA. The authors processed their data as follows. The number of nucleated cells in each sample was estimated from the amplification of reference gene primers within the assay. To quantify the absolute abundance of each unique TCRbeta CDR3 rearrangement, sequence reads were collapsed and filtered. Productive Simpson clonality was computed per sample as the square root of Simpson's diversity index over productive rearrangements. TCRdb carries this immuneACCESS record with in-frame sequences only. Its versions omit some clonotypes, under half of them owing to an unresolved V gene in the studies checked, with the rest unexplained. V, J and clone size reflect that table, while D and trimming were determined from the DNA. Present in this sample are 220,000 or so clones, about 80% of which were seen just once. The biggest ten clones account for about 2.4% of the sample.

The sequence joins TRBV27 to TRBJ2-2; 11 central nucleotides agree with TRBD1. The origin of this receptor is an older woman with acute or convalescent COVID-19. Sequenced material: peripheral blood. The CDR3: CASSFGQGANTGELFF. The DNA is TGTGCCAGCAGTTTTGGACAGGGGGCTAACACCGGGGAGCTGTTTTTT.